A selection of T cell receptor beta chains follows, all from one sample in a study of cytomegalovirus exposure and HLA in healthy donors. Clones were sequenced by immunoSEQ multiplex PCR, and TCRdb holds only the in-frame ones, with some missing. Here the sample spans roughly 130,000 clones, more than 70% being singletons. Sequenced material: PBMCs. The receptor source for this set is a human donor in good health. Both conserved end residues are part of each CDR3. D genes are given only for firm matches. Only some rows state a clone size, as once, few, many or a class for expanded clones.

abundance: -; v_gene: TRBV4-1; j_gene: TRBJ1-1; d_gene: -; CDR3nt: TGCGCCAGCAGCTACTCCCACAGCACTGAAGCTTTCTTT; CDR3aa: CASSYSHSTEAFF
abundance: -; v_gene: TRBV10-1; j_gene: TRBJ2-3; d_gene: -; CDR3nt: TGCGCCAGCAGTGGGACAATCACAGATACGCAGTATTTT; CDR3aa: CASSGTITDTQYF
abundance: -; v_gene: TRBV28; j_gene: TRBJ2-7; d_gene: TRBD2; CDR3nt: TGTGCCAGCAGTTCAACTAGCGGGGGAACCTACGAGCAGTACTTC; CDR3aa: CASSSTSGGTYEQYF
abundance: -; v_gene: TRBV7-2; j_gene: TRBJ1-5; d_gene: TRBD1; CDR3nt: TGTGCCAGCAGGGGGACAGGTAATCAGCCCCAGCATTTT; CDR3aa: CASRGTGNQPQHF
abundance: -; v_gene: TRBV5-1; j_gene: TRBJ1-1; d_gene: -; CDR3nt: TGCGCCAGCAGCTTGGCGGGAGGCGGGACTGAAGCTTTCTTT; CDR3aa: CASSLAGGGTEAFF
abundance: -; v_gene: TRBV4-1; j_gene: TRBJ2-7; d_gene: TRBD2; CDR3nt: TGCGCCAGCAGCCCTTCGGGGGGTTACTACGAGCAGTACTTC; CDR3aa: CASSPSGGYYEQYF
abundance: once; v_gene: TRBV6-1; j_gene: TRBJ2-3; d_gene: TRBD1; CDR3nt: TGTGCCAGCAGCGAACCGGGACAGATCACAGATACGCAGTATTTT; CDR3aa: CASSEPGQITDTQYF
abundance: -; v_gene: TRBV5-8; j_gene: TRBJ1-5; d_gene: -; CDR3nt: TGTGCCAGCAGCTTGGGGGGGCACCCTCAGCCCCAGCATTTT; CDR3aa: CASSLGGHPQPQHF
abundance: -; v_gene: TRBV7-8; j_gene: TRBJ2-2; d_gene: -; CDR3nt: TGTGCCAGCAGCTTAATTGGTAGCACCGGGGAGCTGTTTTTT; CDR3aa: CASSLIGSTGELFF
abundance: -; v_gene: TRBV4-1; j_gene: TRBJ1-1; d_gene: TRBD1; CDR3nt: TGCGCCAGCAGCCAAGGACAGGGGGTTATTGAAGCTTTCTTT; CDR3aa: CASSQGQGVIEAFF
abundance: -; v_gene: TRBV5-6; j_gene: TRBJ1-4; d_gene: -; CDR3nt: TGTGCCAGCAGCCGTTATGTAACTAATGAAAAACTGTTTTTT; CDR3aa: CASSRYVTNEKLFF
abundance: -; v_gene: TRBV19; j_gene: TRBJ1-3; d_gene: -; CDR3nt: TGTGCCAGTAGTATTTCGGGACAACCTGGAAACACCATATATTTT; CDR3aa: CASSISGQPGNTIYF
abundance: -; v_gene: TRBV5-1; j_gene: TRBJ2-3; d_gene: -; CDR3nt: TGCGCCAGCAGCTTGGCCATGGGTAGCGGAAACACAGATACGCAGTATTTT; CDR3aa: CASSLAMGSGNTDTQYF
abundance: -; v_gene: TRBV7-9; j_gene: TRBJ2-7; d_gene: TRBD1; CDR3nt: TGTGCCAGCAGCTCCGGGACAGGGATATCCTACGAGCAGTACTTC; CDR3aa: CASSSGTGISYEQYF
abundance: -; v_gene: TRBV5-1; j_gene: TRBJ2-7; d_gene: TRBD1; CDR3nt: TGCGCCAGCACAGCCGGACAGGGTGACGACGAGCAGTACTTC; CDR3aa: CASTAGQGDDEQYF
abundance: -; v_gene: TRBV7-2; j_gene: TRBJ1-2; d_gene: TRBD1; CDR3nt: TGTGCCAGCAGCTATAGTCACAGGGGGGGAGGCTACACCTTC; CDR3aa: CASSYSHRGGGYTF
abundance: few; v_gene: TRBV21-1; j_gene: TRBJ1-5; d_gene: -; CDR3nt: TGTGCCAGCAAGGAACAGGGGCAGAGTCTGGTGCGCCATCAGCCCCAGCATTTT; CDR3aa: CASKEQGQSLVRHQPQHF
abundance: -; v_gene: TRBV5-1; j_gene: TRBJ1-2; d_gene: -; CDR3nt: TGCGCCAGCAGCGATATACAGATGGATCGGATAGGCTACACCTTC; CDR3aa: CASSDIQMDRIGYTF
abundance: -; v_gene: TRBV27; j_gene: TRBJ1-2; d_gene: TRBD1; CDR3nt: TGTGCCAGCGGACAGGGGTATGGCTACACCTTC; CDR3aa: CASGQGYGYTF
abundance: -; v_gene: TRBV5-6; j_gene: TRBJ1-2; d_gene: TRBD1; CDR3nt: TGTGCCAGCAGCTTCAGGGACAGGGGATTCCTAGGTGGCTACACCTTC; CDR3aa: CASSFRDRGFLGGYTF
abundance: -; v_gene: TRBV6-5; j_gene: TRBJ1-2; d_gene: -; CDR3nt: TGTGCCAGCAGTGAAGCGCTCCATGGGGGCTACACCTTC; CDR3aa: CASSEALHGGYTF
abundance: -; v_gene: TRBV9; j_gene: TRBJ2-5; d_gene: TRBD1; CDR3nt: TGTGCCAGCAGCGTAGGGACAGGGCTGGGCCAAGAGACCCAGTACTTC; CDR3aa: CASSVGTGLGQETQYF
abundance: few; v_gene: TRBV5-6; j_gene: TRBJ2-7; d_gene: -; CDR3nt: TGTGCCAGCAGCTTGGATCCTTCCTACGAGCAGTACTTC; CDR3aa: CASSLDPSYEQYF
abundance: few; v_gene: TRBV4-1; j_gene: TRBJ2-6; d_gene: -; CDR3nt: TGCGCCAGCAGCCAAGAAGTCAGATCTGGGGCCAACGTCCTGACTTTC; CDR3aa: CASSQEVRSGANVLTF
abundance: -; v_gene: TRBV6-5; j_gene: TRBJ1-2; d_gene: -; CDR3nt: TGTGCCAGCAGTTACTCGATGGGGCCGGCGAGGGGCTACACCTTC; CDR3aa: CASSYSMGPARGYTF
abundance: -; v_gene: TRBV19; j_gene: TRBJ1-1; d_gene: -; CDR3nt: TGTGCCAGTAGGGAGGTAGGGAAACCTGAAGCTTTCTTT; CDR3aa: CASREVGKPEAFF
abundance: -; v_gene: TRBV28; j_gene: TRBJ1-1; d_gene: TRBD1; CDR3nt: TGTGCCAGCATTACCACAGGGACAGGGGACACTGAAGCTTTCTTT; CDR3aa: CASITTGTGDTEAFF
abundance: -; v_gene: TRBV29-1; j_gene: TRBJ1-1; d_gene: -; CDR3nt: TGCAGCGTTGTTTCGGTCTACACTGAAGCTTTCTTT; CDR3aa: CSVVSVYTEAFF